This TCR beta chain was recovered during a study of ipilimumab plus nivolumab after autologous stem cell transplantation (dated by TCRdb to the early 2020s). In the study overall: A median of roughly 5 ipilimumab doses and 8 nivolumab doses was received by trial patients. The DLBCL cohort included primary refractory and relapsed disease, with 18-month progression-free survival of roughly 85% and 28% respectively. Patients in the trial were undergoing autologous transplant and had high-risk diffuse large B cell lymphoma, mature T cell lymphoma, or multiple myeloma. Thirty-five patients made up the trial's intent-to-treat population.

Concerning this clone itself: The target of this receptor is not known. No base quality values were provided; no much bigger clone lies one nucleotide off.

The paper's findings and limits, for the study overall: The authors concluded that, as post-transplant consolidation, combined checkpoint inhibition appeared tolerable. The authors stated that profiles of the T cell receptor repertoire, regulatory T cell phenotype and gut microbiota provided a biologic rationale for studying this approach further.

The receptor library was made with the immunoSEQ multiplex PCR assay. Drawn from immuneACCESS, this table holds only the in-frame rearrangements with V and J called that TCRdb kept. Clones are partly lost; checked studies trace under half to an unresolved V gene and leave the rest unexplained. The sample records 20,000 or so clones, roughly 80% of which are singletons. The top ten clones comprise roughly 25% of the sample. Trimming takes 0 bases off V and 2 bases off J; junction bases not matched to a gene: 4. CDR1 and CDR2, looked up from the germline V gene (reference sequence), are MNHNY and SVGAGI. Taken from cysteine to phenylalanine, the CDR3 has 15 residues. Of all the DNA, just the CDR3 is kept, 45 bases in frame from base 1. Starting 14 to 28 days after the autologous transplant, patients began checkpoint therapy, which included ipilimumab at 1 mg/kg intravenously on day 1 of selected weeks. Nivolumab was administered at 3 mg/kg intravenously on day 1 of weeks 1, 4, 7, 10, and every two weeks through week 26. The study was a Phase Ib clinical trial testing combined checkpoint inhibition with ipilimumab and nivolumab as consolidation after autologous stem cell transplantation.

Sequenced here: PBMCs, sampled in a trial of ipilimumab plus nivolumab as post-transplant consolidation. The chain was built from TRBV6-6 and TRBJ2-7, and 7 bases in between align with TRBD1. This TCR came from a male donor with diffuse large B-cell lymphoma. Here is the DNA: TGTGCCAGCAGTTACTCCGGGACAGCTACCTACGAGCAGTACTTC. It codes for CASSYSGTATYEQYF.